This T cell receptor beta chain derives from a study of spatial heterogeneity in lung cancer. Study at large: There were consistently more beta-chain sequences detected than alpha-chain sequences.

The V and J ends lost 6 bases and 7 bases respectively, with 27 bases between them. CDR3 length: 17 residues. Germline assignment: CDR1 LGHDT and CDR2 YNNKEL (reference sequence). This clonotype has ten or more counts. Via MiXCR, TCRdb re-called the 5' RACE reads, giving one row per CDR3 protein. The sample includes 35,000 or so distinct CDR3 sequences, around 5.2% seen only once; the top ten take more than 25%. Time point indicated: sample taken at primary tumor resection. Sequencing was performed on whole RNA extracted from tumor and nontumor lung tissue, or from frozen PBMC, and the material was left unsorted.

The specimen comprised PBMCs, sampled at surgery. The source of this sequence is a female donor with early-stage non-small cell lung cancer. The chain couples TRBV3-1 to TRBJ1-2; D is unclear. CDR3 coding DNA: TGTGCCAGCAGGTATTCCTCCCTCGACCGGACCCATAGTGGCTACACCTTC. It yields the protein CASRYSSLDRTHSGYTF.